Below are 32 T cell receptor beta chains sequenced from a single sample in a study of regulatory T cells in long-lasting Graves disease. Time point given: newly diagnosed GD, antithyroid drugs for less than 3 months. With RNA extracted from PBMCs as input, the TCR library was made. Construction of the TCR beta libraries employed iRepertoire HTBI primers in conjunction with Arm-PCR of CDR3 regions. TCRdb called the multiplex PCR reads again in MiXCR, with one record for every CDR3 protein. The repertoire holds hundreds of thousands of distinct CDR3 sequences, with less than 15% as singletons. This sample also appeared in a second study, on T cells in Graves' hyperthyroidism and ophthalmopathy.

The source was peripheral blood mononuclear cells (PBMCs), collected at new diagnosis, from a patient treated with antithyroid drugs. The source of these receptors is a man younger than 45 with Graves disease.

This clonotype was detected many times. This rearrangement joins TRBV27 to TRBJ2-1; no firm D call. The germline CDR1 and CDR2 sequences are MNHEY and SMNVEV (reference sequence). The CDR3 length is 15 residues. The V end lost 5 bases, the J end lost 4 bases, and 15 bases lay between the germline ends. The CDR3 is CASSPLPRVYNEQFF. CDR3 in DNA: TGTGCCAGCAGTCCTCTACCTCGAGTTTACAATGAGCAGTTCTTC.

This clonotype was seen more than once but under ten times. The chain has TRBV20-1 and TRBJ1-5; possible D gene TRBD1, 5 bases. This CDR3 has 15 amino acids. Germline V gene data show CDR1 as DFQATT and CDR2 as SNEGSKA (reference sequence). V was trimmed by 3 bases and J by 0 bases, leaving 12 bases between them. DNA of the CDR3: TGCAGTGCTAGTAGGGACGGAAGTAGCAATCAGCCCCAGCATTTT. Its protein product is CSASRDGSSNQPQHF.

This clonotype was seen many times. The CDR3 coding sequence is TGCAGTGCCATCGGGACAGCGAACTATGGCTACACCTTC. Amino acids: CSAIGTANYGYTF. J is TRBJ1-2 and V is TRBV20-1; 7 bases align to TRBD1. The CDR3 runs 13 residues. V lost 6 bases to trimming and J lost 2 bases; unmatched junction nucleotides: 6. The germline V gene has CDR1 DFQATT and CDR2 SNEGSKA (reference sequence).

This clonotype was seen only a few times. The chain is built from TRBV10-3 and TRBJ1-1, with 11 positions matching TRBD1. Germline lookup yields CDR1 ENHRY and CDR2 SYGVKD. The V gene end was trimmed by 9 bases and the J gene end by 4 bases; junction bases not matched to a gene: 10. The CDR3 spans 15 residues. The CDR3 loop reads CAIGDRGILATEAFF. The DNA for the CDR3 is TGTGCCATTGGGGACAGGGGGATCTTGGCCACTGAAGCTTTCTTT.

The sample holds many counts of this clonotype. The rearrangement uses TRBV7-2 and TRBJ2-3; no clear D gene. Per germline, CDR1 SGHTA and CDR2 FQGNSA. Deletions cut 2 bases from V and 1 base from J, with 7 bases between. The CDR3 totals 14 residues. The CDR3 nucleotides read TGTGCCAGCAGCTTAACGAGCGGCACAGATACGCAGTATTTT. Protein product: CASSLTSGTDTQYF.

This clonotype was observed at least ten times. The chain is built from TRBV11-2 and TRBJ2-7, with TRBD2 as a possible D gene (6 bases). Germline assignment: CDR1 SGHAT and CDR2 FQNNGV. The CDR3 spans 14 residues. V lost 3 bases and J 6 bases, leaving 15 bases between the germline ends. CDR3 residues: CASSFGGIGTEQYF. DNA for the CDR3: TGTGCCAGCAGCTTCGGCGGGATAGGTACCGAGCAGTACTTC.

Comment on this clonotype: Because it lacks the conserved phenylalanine or tryptophan at the end, this CDR3 is likely a read error. This chain uses TRBV25-1 with TRBJ2-7; D might be TRBD2 (5 bases). The CDR3 runs to 13 residues. V lost 1 base, J lost 3 bases, and 7 bases lay in between. CDR1 is MGHDK, CDR2 SYGVNS, per germline. The CDR3: CASSEFGGYEQYS. For the CDR3, the DNA is TGTGCCAGCAGTGAATTTGGAGGCTACGAGCAGTACTCC.

The chain joins TRBV20-1 to TRBJ2-7; 14 bases line up with TRBD2. Germline lookup yields CDR1 DFQATT and CDR2 SNEGSKA (reference sequence). V gave up 3 bases and J gave up 5 bases; unmatched junction bases: 9. There are 16 residues in the CDR3. The chain's CDR3 is CSASSIGTSGRDEQYF. CDR3 coding DNA: TGCAGTGCTAGTTCTATCGGGACTAGCGGGAGAGACGAGCAGTACTTC.

The V call is TRBV7-2, the J call TRBJ2-2, with unresolved D. The V end was cut by 1 base, the J end by 5 bases, with 14 bases between. This CDR3 has 16 residues. CDR1 is SGHTA and CDR2 is FQGNSA in the germline V gene. The CDR3 DNA reads TGTGCCAGCAGCTTAGAGTTCGAGAGTTTAACCGGGGAGCTGTTTTTT. Residues: CASSLEFESLTGELFF.

This clonotype was counted a single time. The gene calls are TRBV6-2 or TRBV6-3 and TRBJ2-1; 7 positions agree with TRBD2. The germline V gene encodes CDR1 MNHEY and CDR2 SVGEGT. V gave up 2 bases and J gave up 5 bases; unmatched junction bases: 6. There are 15 residues in the CDR3. The CDR3 sequence: CASSYRGGENNEQFF. CDR3 sequence (DNA): TGTGCCAGCAGTTACCGCGGGGGAGAGAACAATGAGCAGTTCTTC.

This clonotype was counted ten times or more. CDR3: CASSFFNRVADEQFF. In DNA, the CDR3 is TGCGCCAGCAGCTTTTTTAACAGGGTAGCGGATGAGCAGTTCTTC. V usage is TRBV5-1 and J usage is TRBJ2-1; either TRBD1 or TRBD2 may supply D (6 bases each). V was shortened by 2 bases and J by 8 bases, with 17 bases between the two germline ends. The CDR3 is 15 residues long. CDR1 is SGHRS and CDR2 is YFSETQ in the germline V gene. The full variable domain, completed using reference TRBV5-1 and TRBJ2-1, is KAGVTQTPRYLIKTRGQQVTLSCSPISGHRSVSWYQQTPGQGLQFLFEYFSETQRNKGNFPGRFSGRQFSNSRSEMNVSTLELGDSALYLCASSFFNRVADEQFFGPGTRLTVL.

At least ten counts were recorded for this clonotype. The V gene is TRBV29-1, the J gene TRBJ2-7; the match to TRBD1 covers 8 bases. V was clipped by 2 bases and J by 4 bases; unmatched bases: 7. There are 14 residues in the CDR3. CDR1 is SQVTM and CDR2 is ANQGSEA in the germline V gene. For the CDR3, the DNA is TGCAGCGTTGAATATCCGGACAGGGATTACGAGCAGTACTTC. This sequence encodes CSVEYPDRDYEQYF.

The chain is built from TRBV12-3 or TRBV12-4 and TRBJ1-4; D is unclear. The CDR3 totals 14 residues. The germline V and J ends were trimmed by 4 bases and 5 bases, with 11 bases remaining between them. The CDR3 DNA sequence: TGTGCCAGCAGTTACGGGAACCTGAATGAAAAACTGTTTTTT. Residues: CASSYGNLNEKLFF.

This sequence joins TRBV5-1 and TRBJ1-5, with 9 bases aligning to TRBD1. This CDR3 contains 15 residues. V was clipped by 5 bases and J by 1 base; unmatched bases: 4. Germline V lookup: CDR1 SGHRS, CDR2 YFSETQ. In nucleotides, the CDR3 is TGCGCCAGCAGTCGGACAGGGGAAAGCAATCAGCCCCAGCATTTT. The encoded protein is CASSRTGESNQPQHF.

A few counts support this clonotype. The rearrangement links TRBV15 to TRBJ1-2; D gene unclear. V lost 0 bases to trimming and J lost 3 bases, with 23 bases between them. Germline values: CDR1 LNHNV, CDR2 YYDKDF (reference sequence). The CDR3 contains 19 residues. The CDR3 reads CATSRDLYSSSGVDYGYTF. The DNA for the CDR3 is TGTGCCACCAGCAGAGATTTGTATAGCAGTTCGGGAGTCGACTATGGCTACACCTTC.

This clonotype was counted ten times or more. The J gene is TRBJ2-1, the V gene TRBV20-1; 11 bases line up with TRBD1. CDR1 is DFQATT, CDR2 SNEGSKA, per germline (reference sequence). The CDR3 totals 16 residues. V lost 4 bases, J lost 4 bases, and 9 bases stayed unmatched. The CDR3 region has the DNA TGCAGTGCTACGGGGGGGCGGGACAGGGGGTACAATGAGCAGTTCTTC. Protein product: CSATGGRDRGYNEQFF.

This clonotype was seen a few times. V usage is TRBV7-3 and J usage is TRBJ2-3; 12 nucleotides match TRBD2. V shed 6 bases, J shed 10 bases, and the junction held 14 bases outside the gene matches. CDR1 and CDR2 from the germline V gene are SGHTA and FQGTGA. The CDR3 is 16 residues long. The CDR3 here is CASSPGLAGTLGAQYF. The DNA for the CDR3 is TGTGCCAGCAGTCCCGGACTAGCGGGAACCCTTGGGGCGCAGTATTTT.

The genes are TRBV9 and TRBJ1-1, with unresolved D. The CDR3 runs 12 residues. In germline, CDR1 is SGDLS, CDR2 YYNGEE. V was trimmed by 0 bases and J by 12 bases, leaving 12 bases between them. The CDR3 coding sequence is TGTGCCAGCAGCGTAGGCGGAGGGAAATCTTTCTTT. It is translated as CASSVGGGKSFF. Full variable domain (rest looked up from reference TRBV9 and TRBJ1-1): DSGVTQTPKHLITATGQRVTLRCSPRSGDLSVYWYQQSLDQGLQFLIQYYNGEERAKGNILERFSAQQFPDLHSELNLSSLELGDSALYFCASSVGGGKSFFGQGTRLTVV.

There are many counts of this clonotype. J is TRBJ1-2 and V is TRBV3-1, with D tentatively TRBD1 (5 bases). V was clipped by 3 bases and J by 2 bases, with 10 bases between them. This CDR3 is 14 amino acids long. Germline values: CDR1 LGHDT, CDR2 YNNKEL (reference sequence). CDR3 DNA sequence: TGTGCCAGCAGCCATTCCAGGGCCAACTATGGCTACACCTTC. This translates into CASSHSRANYGYTF. The full variable domain, its missing parts supplied by reference TRBV3-1 and TRBJ1-2, is DTAVSQTPKYLVTQMGNDKSIKCEQNLGHDTMYWYKQDSKKFLKIMFSYNNKELIINETVPNRFSPKSPDKAHLNLHINSLELGDSAVYFCASSHSRANYGYTFGSGTRLTVV.

This clonotype was seen ten or more times. V is TRBV18 and J is TRBJ2-5, with no clear D. Germline V gene lookup returns CDR1 KGHSH and CDR2 LQKENI. This CDR3 comprises 12 residues. V lost 3 bases and J lost 0, with 2 bases in between. CDR3 region: CASSPYQETQYF. The DNA for the CDR3 is TGTGCCAGCTCACCCTACCAAGAGACCCAGTACTTC.

Only a few counts were recorded for this clonotype. CDR3 DNA: TGTGCCAGTACCCAACTCGGAGGATTCGGTGCTGGGGCCAACGTCCTGACTTTC. This translates into CASTQLGGFGAGANVLTF. The rearrangement uses TRBV19 and TRBJ2-6; a possible D gene is TRBD2 (5 bases). This CDR3 is 18 amino acids long. Germline CDR1 is LNHDA and CDR2 is SQIVND (reference sequence). Trimming took 7 bases from V and 2 from J, leaving 21 bases between them.

This clonotype was observed many times. The rearrangement uses TRBV20-1 and TRBJ2-1; 8 nucleotides agree with TRBD2. Germline CDR1 and CDR2: DFQATT and SNEGSKA (reference sequence). V lost 5 bases, J lost 7 bases, and 10 bases stayed unmatched. The CDR3 is 14 amino acids. DNA for the CDR3: TGCAGTGCTCGTGACTCTAGCGGGCATAATGAGCAGTTCTTC. Its translation is CSARDSSGHNEQFF.

V is TRBV6-1 and J is TRBJ2-2; 7 bases are a match to TRBD2. CDR3 length equals 14 residues. The germline CDR1 and CDR2 sequences are MNHNS and SASEGT. With 7 bases clipped from V and 1 base from J, the junction kept 3 bases outside the gene matches. The CDR3 sequence is CASTSGKNTGELFF. The CDR3 DNA reads TGTGCCAGCACCAGCGGGAAGAACACCGGGGAGCTGTTTTTT.

The sample holds many counts of this clonotype. This chain joins TRBV11-2 and TRBJ2-2, with 7 positions matching TRBD1. The V and J ends lost 5 bases and 5 bases, in that order; junction bases with no gene match: 5. Germline V gene lookup returns CDR1 SGHAT and CDR2 FQNNGV. The CDR3 is made up of 14 amino acids. This CDR3 reads CASSLDRVTGELFF. Here the CDR3 DNA reads TGTGCCAGCAGCCTCGACAGGGTTACCGGGGAGCTGTTTTTT.

The genes are TRBV12-3 or TRBV12-4 and TRBJ1-2; perhaps TRBD1 as D (6 bases). This CDR3 comprises 17 residues. V was trimmed by 5 bases and J by 5 bases, leaving 24 bases between them. CDR3 bases: TGTGCCAGCAGTGGGAGGGAACCCACAGGGACTCGGTATGGCTACACCTTC. Translated: CASSGREPTGTRYGYTF.

The sample holds many counts of this clonotype. The V call is TRBV10-3, the J call TRBJ2-3; tentative D call: TRBD1 (6 bases). Trimming removed 2 bases from V and 5 bases from J, with 14 bases in between. In germline, CDR1 is ENHRY, CDR2 SYGVKD. The CDR3 is 15 residues long. The CDR3 sequence: CAISEGGGSEDTQYF. Here the CDR3 DNA reads TGTGCCATCAGTGAGGGGGGCGGGTCGGAAGATACGCAGTATTTT.

In the case of this clonotype: A much larger clone differs from this one at a single base, so this may be a read error. The chain combines TRBV14 with TRBJ2-2; the D gene is possibly TRBD2 (5 bases). Germline CDR1 SGHDN, CDR2 FVKESK. CDR3 size: 14 residues. The CDR3 coding sequence is TGTGCCAGCCTGGACTCGTCCAACACCGGGGAGCTGGTTTTT. Encoded protein: CASLDSSNTGELVF.

This clonotype was seen at least ten times. An end of the junction does not agree with germline; a read error may underlie this. The V and J genes are TRBV5-1 and TRBJ2-1, with TRBD1 identical over 10 bases. Germline V gene lookup returns CDR1 SGHRS and CDR2 YFSETQ. This CDR3 has 15 residues. Here the CDR3 reads CASSLGQGAYNEQFF. For the CDR3, the DNA is TGTGCCAGCAGCCTCGGACAGGGGGCCTACAATGAGCAGTTCTTC.

In this sample, this clonotype turned up many times. The J gene is TRBJ2-7, the V gene TRBV2, with D unclear. V shed 2 bases and J shed 7 bases, with 12 bases lying between them. This CDR3 region has 13 residues. Germline assignment: CDR1 SNHLY and CDR2 FYNNEI. The CDR3 is CASSEFDRGEQYF. The CDR3 coding sequence is TGTGCCAGCAGTGAATTCGATCGTGGGGAGCAGTACTTC.

This clonotype showed up many times. This chain links TRBV7-2 with TRBJ2-7, with 7 positions matching TRBD2. The germline V gene has CDR1 SGHTA and CDR2 FQGNSA. The junction had 13 bases not matched to a gene; V was cut back by 6 bases and J by 2 bases. CDR3 length: 16 amino acids. The CDR3: CASRGGTGTIPYEQYF. The DNA of the CDR3 is TGTGCCAGCAGGGGGGGGACCGGGACTATCCCCTACGAGCAGTACTTC.

This clonotype was counted many times. This sequence joins TRBV27 and TRBJ1-5, with D maybe TRBD1 (5 bases). V lost 4 bases and J 0 bases, leaving 10 bases between the germline ends. The CDR3 totals 15 residues. The germline CDR1 and CDR2 sequences are MNHEY and SMNVEV (reference sequence). CDR3 region: CASSSQGLSNQPQHF. In DNA form, the CDR3 reads TGTGCCAGCAGTTCTCAGGGTCTTAGCAATCAGCCCCAGCATTTT.

This clonotype occurred a few times. The V gene is TRBV27, the J gene TRBJ1-2; a possible D gene is TRBD1 (6 bases). V lost 2 bases and J lost 4, with 14 bases in between. The germline V gene has CDR1 MNHEY and CDR2 SMNVEV (reference sequence). This CDR3 spans 15 amino acids. CDR3 region: CASSLRDGRGYGYTF. The DNA for the CDR3 is TGTGCCAGCAGTTTAAGGGATGGCAGGGGCTATGGCTACACCTTC.